The 30 T cell receptor beta chains given below trace back to one sample, sequenced in a study of spatial heterogeneity in lung cancer (dated by TCRdb to the late 2010s). The time point label on this specimen signifies: sample taken at primary tumor resection. Whole RNA extracted from tumor and nontumor lung tissue, or from cryopreserved PBMC samples, was used for TCR sequencing without cell sorting. The library was made by 5' RACE. The instrument was a NextSeq 500. The public reads were reprocessed in TCRdb via fastp at Q25 and MiXCR, keeping in-frame beta chains. Rows with a matching CDR3 protein are joined into one entry that keeps the most common DNA and genes. Present in this sample are approximately 38,000 distinct CDR3 sequences, around 5.5% of which were seen just once. Together, the top ten hold 9.5% to 13% of the sample. Here the sequenced sample was PBMCs, taken at surgery. The receptors were sampled from a male donor with early-stage non-small cell lung cancer.

The sample holds many counts of this clonotype. The chain recombines TRBV15 with TRBJ2-2; 8 nucleotides align to TRBD2. CDR3 size: 17 residues. With V trimmed by 1 base and J by 5 bases, 9 bases remained unmatched. Germline loops: CDR1 LNHNV, CDR2 YYDKDF (reference sequence). CDR3 DNA: TGTGCCACCAGCAGAGCCCCTCCGGGGGGGGGTACCGGGGAGCTGTTTTTT. It specifies CATSRAPPGGGTGELFF.

The chain is built from TRBV12-3 or TRBV12-4 and TRBJ2-7; D gene ambiguous. CDR3 size: 12 residues. V was shortened by 3 bases and J by 2 bases, with 5 bases between the two germline ends. The CDR3 nucleotides read TGTGCCAGCAGTTTTATGGCCTACGAGCAGTACTTC. Translation: CASSFMAYEQYF.

This clonotype was found a few times. The J gene is TRBJ2-7, the V gene TRBV7-9; no clear D. Germline CDR1 and CDR2: SEHNR and FQNEAQ (reference sequence). The CDR3 is made up of 12 amino acids. V was shortened by 3 bases and J by 2 bases, with 5 bases between the two germline ends. CDR3 protein: CASSFSPYEQYF. The DNA for the CDR3 is TGTGCCAGCAGCTTCAGCCCCTACGAGCAGTACTTC.

Concerning this clonotype itself: A much larger clone is a single base away; this may be a read error. In this CDR3 the conserved last residue, phenylalanine or tryptophan, is missing, so a read error is likely. The rearrangement links TRBV5-6 to TRBJ1-6; 9 positions match TRBD1. Trimming at V came to 3 bases and at J to 9 bases, leaving 4 bases not matched to a gene. CDR1 and CDR2 from the germline V gene are SGHDT and YYEEEE. This CDR3 has 14 amino acids. The CDR3 sequence is CASSSRDRASPLHL. DNA of the CDR3: TGTGCCAGCAGCTCCCGGGACAGGGCTTCACCCCTCCACCTT.

In its sample, this clonotype was seen a few times. V is TRBV12-3 or TRBV12-4 and J is TRBJ1-1, with D possibly matching TRBD1 (5 bases). V lost 1 base and J lost 4, with 13 bases in between. The CDR3 runs 15 residues. Here the CDR3 reads CASSLGGGSFTEAFF. CDR3 coding DNA: TGTGCCAGCAGTTTAGGGGGCGGGAGTTTCACTGAAGCTTTCTTT.

There are many counts of this clonotype. This chain joins TRBV6-5 and TRBJ1-1; D unresolved. The CDR3 loop spans 17 amino acids. The germline gives CDR1 MNHEY, CDR2 SVGAGI. Trimming pared 2 bases from V and 0 bases from J, leaving 16 bases between. In nucleotides, the CDR3 is TGTGCCAGCAGTTACGGGAGGACCCGGCCCATGAACACTGAAGCTTTCTTT. Translation gives CASSYGRTRPMNTEAFF.

This clonotype was found a few times. This chain joins TRBV5-5 and TRBJ2-1, with D hard to call. CDR3 length equals 15 residues. Germline V gene lookup returns CDR1 SGHKS and CDR2 YYEKEE (reference sequence). Trimming pared 1 base from V and 3 bases from J, leaving 11 bases between. The CDR3 reads CASSLRQDIYNEQFF. CDR3 nucleotide sequence: TGTGCCAGCAGCTTGCGGCAGGATATCTACAATGAGCAGTTCTTC.

This clonotype was recorded many times. The rearrangement uses TRBV5-8 and TRBJ2-1, with 10 bases that match TRBD2. J lost 3 bases, V lost 3 bases, and 15 bases had no gene match. The CDR3 extends over 19 amino acids. Germline-derived CDR1 and CDR2 are SGHTS and YDEGEE. The CDR3 DNA follows: TGTGCCAGCAGCTCCGGACCACTAGCGGGGCTCTTCGGCTACAATGAGCAGTTCTTC. It yields the protein CASSSGPLAGLFGYNEQFF.

Written as DNA, the CDR3 is TGTGCCAGTAGTATTTCGGGGTTCAATCAGCCCCAGCATTTT. Translation: CASSISGFNQPQHF. This chain connects TRBV19 to TRBJ1-5, with unresolved D. V shed 3 bases and J shed 3 bases, with 9 bases lying between them. The CDR3 has 14 residues. From germline, CDR1 is LNHDA and CDR2 SQIVND (reference sequence).

The chain carries TRBV6-1 and TRBJ1-3, with TRBD1 matching over 8 bases. The CDR3 covers 16 residues. Germline CDR1 and CDR2: MNHNS and SASEGT. Trimming removed 7 bases from V and 4 bases from J; junction bases left unmatched: 12. The CDR3 here is CASILRTGYAGNTIYF. CDR3 DNA: TGTGCCAGCATTCTCAGGACAGGGTATGCCGGAAACACCATATATTTT.

This chain connects TRBV7-2 to TRBJ1-1; TRBD1 might be the D (6 bases). The CDR3 is 16 residues long. The germline gives CDR1 SGHTA, CDR2 FQGNSA. V lost 5 bases and J 0 bases, leaving 16 bases between the germline ends. The CDR3 DNA is TGTGCCAGCAGCCCACAGGGTGGACGGATGAACACTGAAGCTTTCTTT. Encoded protein: CASSPQGGRMNTEAFF.

In its sample, this clonotype was seen many times. The rearrangement joins TRBV2 to TRBJ1-5; unclear D gene. The CDR3 loop spans 15 amino acids. Germline V lookup: CDR1 SNHLY, CDR2 FYNNEI. V was clipped by 5 bases and J by 5 bases, with 16 bases between them. The CDR3 nucleotides are TGTGCCAGCAGTCTAGCGCGAGTGGGATATCAGCCCCAGCATTTT. Amino acids: CASSLARVGYQPQHF.

This clonotype was counted ten times or more. The V gene is TRBV7-9, the J gene TRBJ1-4; D call uncertain. V was cut by 4 bases and J by 0 bases, with 18 bases left in between. The CDR3 length is 18 residues. The germline V gene has CDR1 SEHNR and CDR2 FQNEAQ (reference sequence). CDR3 loop: CASSYTLGLPATNEKLFF. The CDR3 coding sequence is TGTGCCAGCAGCTATACCCTTGGACTTCCCGCAACTAATGAAAAACTGTTTTTT.

The chain recombines TRBV6-1 with TRBJ2-5; possible D gene TRBD1, 5 bases. V lost 4 bases to trimming and J lost 4 bases, with 16 bases between them. From germline, CDR1 is MNHNS and CDR2 SASEGT. The CDR3 has 15 amino acids. This CDR3 reads CASSGGHVRGETQYF. The CDR3 DNA sequence: TGTGCCAGCAGTGGAGGACACGTTAGAGGAGAGACCCAGTACTTC.

This clonotype was seen many times. V and J are TRBV15 and TRBJ2-6, with D possibly matching TRBD2 (6 bases). V shed 1 base and J shed 1 base, with 17 bases lying between them. CDR1 and CDR2 from the germline V gene are LNHNV and YYDKDF (reference sequence). The length of the CDR3 is 19 residues. The CDR3 reads CATSRAGRRGWSGANVLTF. CDR3 coding DNA: TGTGCCACCAGCAGAGCTGGGAGGAGGGGATGGTCTGGGGCCAACGTCCTGACTTTC.

The sample holds a few counts of this clonotype. J is TRBJ2-7 and V is TRBV7-6, with D perhaps matching TRBD1 (6 bases). V gave up 5 bases and J gave up 2 bases, with 13 bases separating them. From germline, CDR1 is SGHVS and CDR2 FNYEAQ. This CDR3 region has 14 residues. CDR3 coding DNA: TGTGCCAGCAGCCCACGGACAGAGGCCTACGAGCAGTACTTC. Its translation is CASSPRTEAYEQYF.

This clonotype was observed many times. The chain couples TRBV7-9 to TRBJ1-3, with D unclear. CDR1 is SEHNR and CDR2 is FQNEAQ in the germline V gene (reference sequence). This CDR3 contains 16 residues. Trimming left V 5 bases short and J 0 bases short, with 14 bases between. CDR3 bases: TGTGCCAGCAGCCTTACGGTCAGAATCTCTGGAAACACCATATATTTT. Its translation: CASSLTVRISGNTIYF. The entire variable domain, with the rest obtained from reference TRBV7-9 and TRBJ1-3, is as follows: DTGVSQNPRHKITKRGQNVTFRCDPISEHNRLYWYRQTLGQGPEFLTYFQNEAQLEKSRLLSDRFSAERPKGSFSTLEIQRTEQGDSAMYLCASSLTVRISGNTIYFGEGSWLTVV.

At least ten counts were recorded for this clonotype. The chain links TRBV12-3 or TRBV12-4 to TRBJ1-1, with D uncertain. This CDR3 is built from 14 residues. With 5 bases removed from V and 2 bases from J, the gap between germline ends came to 12 bases. CDR3 region: CASSIRGANTEAFF. The CDR3 region has the DNA TGTGCCAGCAGTATTCGCGGAGCAAACACTGAAGCTTTCTTT.

This clonotype has ten or more counts. V gene TRBV7-2 combines with J gene TRBJ2-3, with 14 bases lining up with TRBD2. The CDR3 sequence is 15 residues long. V was pared by 5 bases and J by 7 bases, with 5 bases of the junction left unmatched. Germline CDR1 is SGHTA and CDR2 is FQGNSA. The CDR3 DNA sequence: TGTGCCAGCAGCCCAGGGACTAGCGGGAGCCATACGCAGTATTTT. It encodes CASSPGTSGSHTQYF.

This clonotype was detected only a few times. The chain links TRBV5-1 to TRBJ1-2, with 7 bases fitting TRBD1. After removal of 4 bases from V and 4 bases from J, the junction contained 10 bases not matched to a gene. Germline loops: CDR1 SGHRS, CDR2 YFSETQ. The CDR3 length is 15 residues. DNA of the CDR3: TGCGCCAGCAGCGTTGACAGGGCAAGGACCTATGGCTACACCTTC. Translation: CASSVDRARTYGYTF.

This clonotype was seen at least ten times. This chain links TRBV20-1 with TRBJ2-5; 9 bases agree with TRBD2. The junction had 12 bases not matched to a gene; V was cut back by 2 bases and J by 2 bases. The length of the CDR3 is 17 residues. Germline-derived CDR1 and CDR2 are DFQATT and SNEGSKA (reference sequence). The CDR3 sequence: CSARPLIAGALQETQYF. Here the CDR3 DNA reads TGCAGTGCTAGACCCCTGATAGCGGGGGCCCTACAAGAGACCCAGTACTTC.

V and J are TRBV5-4 and TRBJ1-1, with D tentatively TRBD1 (5 bases). The CDR3 contains 14 residues. Trimming removed 0 bases from V and 10 bases from J, with 16 bases in between. CDR1 is SGHNT and CDR2 is YYREEE in the germline V gene (reference sequence). CDR3 sequence: CASSLVGGAGGAFF. CDR3 sequence (DNA): TGTGCCAGCAGCTTGGTAGGAGGCGCCGGGGGAGCTTTCTTT.

CDR3 in amino acids: CASSLAGTSGVSQFF. CDR3 DNA: TGTGCCAGCAGTTTGGCGGGGACTAGCGGGGTCTCGCAGTTCTTC. The chain recombines TRBV27 with TRBJ2-1; TRBD2 matches 13 bases. Germline values: CDR1 MNHEY, CDR2 SMNVEV (reference sequence). The CDR3 spans 15 residues. J was trimmed by 12 bases and V by 3 bases; bases with no gene match: 8.

This clonotype was seen at least ten times. The chain has TRBV10-3 and TRBJ1-5; D call uncertain. The V end lost 4 bases, the J end lost 4 bases, and 5 bases lay between the germline ends. Looked up from germline, CDR1 is ENHRY and CDR2 is SYGVKD. The CDR3 covers 12 residues. CDR3 coding DNA: TGTGCCATCAGTGGCCCAAATCAGCCCCAGCATTTT. This gives the protein CAISGPNQPQHF.

Relative to its sample, this clonotype is medium-sized. The CDR3: CASSQTGINQPQHF. The CDR3 nucleotides are TGTGCCAGCAGCCAAACTGGGATAAACCAGCCCCAGCATTTT. This chain joins TRBV3-1 and TRBJ1-5; no clear D. The germline V gene encodes CDR1 LGHDT and CDR2 YNNKEL (reference sequence). V lost 2 bases, J lost 7 bases, and 12 bases lay in between. The CDR3 is 14 amino acids.

This clonotype showed up just a few times. The rearrangement links TRBV28 to TRBJ2-3; 7 bases are shared with TRBD2. Germline CDR1 reads MDHEN; CDR2 reads SYDVKM. After removal of 7 bases from V and 2 bases from J, the junction contained 9 bases not matched to a gene. The CDR3 is 15 amino acids. CDR3 sequence (DNA): TGTGCCAGCACCCCCGGTCGGGGGGACACAGATACGCAGTATTTT. Amino acids: CASTPGRGDTDTQYF.

Notes on this clonotype: A much larger clone lies a single base off, so this may be a read error. V is TRBV15 and J is TRBJ2-2, with D uncertain. The CDR3 is 13 amino acids. Germline lookup yields CDR1 LNHNV and CDR2 YYDKDF (reference sequence). Written as DNA, the CDR3 is TGTACCACCAGCAAAGGAAACACCGGGGAGCTGTTTTTT. This gives the protein CTTSKGNTGELFF.

This clonotype was observed many times. The chain couples TRBV28 to TRBJ2-3; D remains unclear. CDR1 MDHEN and CDR2 SYDVKM come from the germline V gene. Trimming took off 3 bases at V and 0 bases at J, with 4 bases between the two ends. There are 13 residues in the CDR3. The CDR3 DNA reads TGTGCCAGCAGTTTCGGGAGCACAGATACGCAGTATTTT. Encoded protein: CASSFGSTDTQYF.

This clonotype was counted many times. This chain uses TRBV7-2 with TRBJ2-1; the D gene could be TRBD1 or TRBD2 (5 bases each). Trimming took 3 bases from V and 1 from J, leaving 13 bases between them. From germline, CDR1 is SGHTA and CDR2 FQGNSA. This CDR3 comprises 16 residues. CDR3 loop: CASSLGTGNSYNEQFF. CDR3 nucleotides: TGTGCCAGCAGCTTGGGGACGGGGAATTCCTACAATGAGCAGTTCTTC.

This clonotype was detected ten times or more. CDR3 bases: TGTGCCAGCAGGCTTAGCGGGGCCCGTTATGAGCAGTTCTTC. It is translated as CASRLSGARYEQFF. The chain employs TRBV2 and TRBJ2-1; TRBD2 agrees at 8 bases. Germline V gives CDR1 SNHLY, CDR2 FYNNEI. V was pared by 6 bases and J by 8 bases, with 9 bases of the junction left unmatched. The CDR3 is 14 amino acids.